This T cell receptor (beta chain) was observed in a study of cytomegalovirus exposure and HLA in healthy donors. For the study at large: The platform used for the roughly 130 validation repertoires matched that of the 600 to 800 first-cohort repertoires, a later analysis reported.

The germline CDR1 and CDR2 sequences are SEHNR and FQNEAQ (reference sequence). V gave up 7 bases and J gave up 0 bases, with 16 bases separating them. CDR3 length: 16 amino acids. Sequencing was performed with immunoSEQ multiplex PCR; in TCRdb, only in-frame clones are kept and a portion is missing. The table includes around 200,000 clones, about 86% detected once. Points on this clone: As yet, its antigen is unknown.

General observations from the study: The tendency of first-cohort TCR clusters to co-occur in the roughly 130 validation repertoires emerged from a later analysis. The CMV antigen specificity of a few CMV-associated chains was confirmed through in vitro analysis. Reported results showed that the classifier diagnosed cytomegalovirus status with high specificity and sensitivity.

The genes are TRBV7-9 and TRBJ2-1; unclear D gene. The TCR was taken from a woman in her late teens or twenties in good health and CMV-seropositive. The specimen was PBMCs. CDR3 region: CASKTLEVPSYNEQFF. CDR3 DNA sequence: TGTGCCAGCAAAACCCTAGAGGTCCCCTCCTACAATGAGCAGTTCTTC.